Described below is a single T cell receptor (beta chain) sequence and its context. Its antigen is not identified. The sample comes from a study of shared clonotypes between healthy human individuals. Findings and caveats of the study: Having only a few donors restricted how much genetic and exposure-history diversity was captured.

The table came from immunoSEQ multiplex PCR; TCRdb's copy has only in-frame clones and leaves some out. The repertoire holds around 1.1 million clones, about 80% seen once, with 0.85% to 1% in the top ten. Germline lookup yields CDR1 KGHSH and CDR2 LQKENI. The CDR3 spans 13 residues. Trimming took 3 bases from V and 9 from J; bases not matched to a gene: 1. The gene calls are TRBV18 and TRBJ2-1; 11 positions match TRBD1. The sequence came from a man between 18 and 35 years old in good health. Some clones in this sample may be carry-over from other donors' samples. The sample was memory CD4+ T cells from PBMCs. The sample's subset: CD45RA-negative fraction. Here the CDR3 reads CASSPDRGREQFF. The DNA of the CDR3 is TGTGCCAGCTCACCGGACAGGGGGCGTGAGCAGTTCTTC.